The 30 T cell receptor delta chains in this list originate from one sample, sequenced in a study of Vδ1+ human thymocytes. Whole-study results and caveats: Thymic TRG and TRD repertoires appeared highly polyclonal.

Extracted RNA was reverse transcribed into cDNA. CDR3 amplicons came from multiplex PCR with pooled V-gene forward and constant-region reverse primers. TCRdb called clones from the multiplex PCR reads again using CATT. The sample comprises 23,000 or so delta-chain clones, about 29% of which are singletons, and 1.6% rests with the top ten. The antigens these receptors bind are not known. The sequenced sample consisted of Vdelta1+ gamma-delta thymocytes from the thymus. Regarding subset: FACS-sorted CD3+ TCRalphabeta- TCRVdelta1+ TCRVdelta2- thymocytes. The receptors were sampled from a boy under three years old who had congenital heart surgery.

This clone appeared a few times. The gene calls are TRDV1 and TRDJ1; tentative D call: TRDD3 (6 bases). This CDR3 has 19 amino acids. V lost 4 bases and J 4 bases, leaving 28 bases between the germline ends. CDR1 TSWWSYY and CDR2 QGS come from the germline V gene. DNA for the CDR3: TGTGCTCTTGGGGTGCTACACCTATGGGGTGGGGGTACCCACGATAAACTCATCTTT. It translates to CALGVLHLWGGGTHDKLIF.

This chain links TRDV1 with TRDJ1, with 9 bases that match TRDD2. CDR1 TSWWSYY and CDR2 QGS come from the germline V gene. V shed 0 bases and J 0 bases; nucleotides not matched to a gene: 23. The CDR3 is 23 amino acids. CDR3 DNA sequence: TGTGCTCTTGGGGAACTAATTCGCCGCCTTCCTACGTCGAGGGGTCCGAACACCGATAAACTCATCTTT. Its translation is CALGELIRRLPTSRGPNTDKLIF.

The chain carries TRDV1 and TRDJ1, with a tentative D call TRDD3 (7 bases). The germline CDR1 and CDR2 sequences are TSWWSYY and QGS. The CDR3 sequence is 21 residues long. The ends were cut back, 3 bases at V and 5 bases at J, with 34 bases in the middle. This chain's CDR3 is CALGERTSFYWGPHRPDKLIF. The DNA of the CDR3 is TGTGCTCTTGGGGAGCGCACTTCCTTTTACTGGGGACCACACCGGCCGGATAAACTCATCTTT.

Within the sample, this clone is medium-sized. The same CDR3 can be traced to other DNA sequences in this sample. V gene TRDV1 combines with J gene TRDJ1, with TRDD3 identical over 9 bases. Germline CDR1 TSWWSYY, CDR2 QGS. This CDR3 contains 16 residues. Trimming cost V 3 bases and J 9 bases; bases outside gene matches: 14. The CDR3 sequence is CALGDDYSGGSGQLIF. CDR3 in DNA: TGTGCTCTTGGGGATGACTACTCTGGGGGATCTGGGCAACTCATCTTT.

A few counts support this clone. The same CDR3 is also encoded by other DNA sequences in this sample. The chain joins TRDV1 to TRDJ1; 12 bases are a match to TRDD3. Trimming took 0 bases from V and 2 from J; bases not matched to a gene: 25. This CDR3 has 24 amino acids. The germline gives CDR1 TSWWSYY, CDR2 QGS. Here the CDR3 reads CALGELGLPTGHALLGDTTDKLIF. Written as DNA, the CDR3 is TGTGCTCTTGGGGAACTGGGCCTTCCTACCGGGCATGCACTACTGGGGGATACAACCGATAAACTCATCTTT.

As to this clone: A much larger clone differs by one base, so this may be a read error. The chain carries TRDV2 and TRDJ1, with 9 bases that match TRDD3. Germline CDR1 reads GEAIGNYY; CDR2 reads EKD. The CDR3 runs to 14 residues. V was pared by 2 bases and J by 7 bases, with 7 bases of the junction left unmatched. The CDR3 DNA follows: TGTGCCTGTGACAAAATCTGGGGGATCCTTAAACTCATCTTT. Amino acids: CACDKIWGILKLIF.

Note on this clone: This may arise from a read error, as a much more abundant clone is one base away. V is TRDV1 and J is TRDJ1; TRDD3 matches 11 bases. CDR1 and CDR2 (germline): TSWWSYY, QGS. J was trimmed by 7 bases and V by 3 bases; bases with no gene match: 19. The CDR3 is 19 residues long. CDR3 in DNA: TGTGCTCTTGGGGACCTTCCTCCCCCCCGACTGGGGGATAGTCCTAAACTCATCTTT. This codes for CALGDLPPPRLGDSPKLIF.

This sequence joins TRDV1 and TRDJ1, with 7 bases lining up with TRDD3. J was trimmed by 3 bases and V by 0 bases; bases with no gene match: 25. Germline V gene data show CDR1 as TSWWSYY and CDR2 as QGS. The CDR3 has 22 amino acids. The DNA of the CDR3 is TGTGCTCTTGGGGAACTCTCGCTCCGACTGTCTGGGGGGTCTCACCCACCCGATAAACTCATCTTT. Its protein is CALGELSLRLSGGSHPPDKLIF.

This rearrangement joins TRDV1 to TRDJ1; D not resolved. V shed 2 bases and J shed 0 bases, with 28 bases lying between them. This CDR3 has 21 amino acids. Per the germline V gene, CDR1 is TSWWSYY and CDR2 is QGS. CDR3 in amino acids: CALGERHGRVLVRADTDKLIF. Here the CDR3 DNA reads TGTGCTCTTGGGGAAAGACACGGGCGGGTTCTTGTACGGGCCGACACCGATAAACTCATCTTT.

In regard to this clone: The same CDR3 is also encoded by other DNA sequences in this sample. The chain combines TRDV1 with TRDJ1; possibly TRDD2 for D (6 bases). The CDR3 covers 21 residues. From germline, CDR1 is TSWWSYY and CDR2 QGS. V shed 2 bases and J shed 0 bases, with 28 bases lying between them. The CDR3 loop is CALGEKAPSFPRGSYTDKLIF. As DNA, the CDR3 is TGTGCTCTTGGGGAAAAGGCCCCCTCCTTCCCTAGAGGATCGTACACCGATAAACTCATCTTT.

This clone was seen at least ten times. This sequence joins TRDV1 and TRDJ1, with 13 bases that match TRDD3. Germline loops: CDR1 TSWWSYY, CDR2 QGS. The CDR3 loop spans 24 amino acids. V shed 0 bases and J 8 bases; nucleotides not matched to a gene: 30. The CDR3 reads CALGELVSPSPTSTYWGIRAKLIF. CDR3 coding DNA: TGTGCTCTTGGGGAACTCGTCAGCCCCTCTCCTACCTCCACGTACTGGGGGATACGCGCAAAACTCATCTTT.

The chain links TRDV1 to TRDJ1; tentative D call: TRDD3 (6 bases). There are 20 residues in the CDR3. Germline V gene data show CDR1 as TSWWSYY and CDR2 as QGS. Trimming took 0 bases from V and 1 from J, leaving 24 bases between them. Here the CDR3 reads CALGELVQWGSRAGTDKLIF. The CDR3 DNA reads TGTGCTCTTGGGGAACTGGTGCAATGGGGGTCACGGGCGGGCACCGATAAACTCATCTTT.

The chain uses TRDV1 and TRDJ1; 11 positions agree with TRDD3. Germline trimming cut 5 bases from V and 2 bases from J; bases unmatched to any gene: 28. The CDR3 is 23 residues long. The germline V gene has CDR1 TSWWSYY and CDR2 QGS. The CDR3 loop reads CALGSPLLPVLGDRDPSTDKLIF. CDR3 sequence (DNA): TGTGCTCTTGGGTCCCCCCTCCTCCCCGTACTGGGGGATAGGGACCCGTCAACCGATAAACTCATCTTT.

The chain couples TRDV1 to TRDJ2, with 7 bases that match TRDD3. Germline CDR1 TSWWSYY, CDR2 QGS. The ends lost 2 bases at V and 0 bases at J; junction bases unmatched: 27. The CDR3 extends over 24 amino acids. The CDR3 DNA follows: TGTGCTCTTGGGGAATCGGTTTGTTCCCCCCTTACTGGGGACCCTGTGGCTTTGACAGCACAACTCTTCTTT. As protein: CALGESVCSPLTGDPVALTAQLFF.

The chain combines TRDV1 with TRDJ1; 11 nucleotides line up with TRDD3. Germline CDR1 TSWWSYY, CDR2 QGS. There are 26 residues in the CDR3. Trimming at V came to 4 bases and at J to 0 bases, leaving 34 bases not matched to a gene. CDR3: CALGAFLRLLGDRGTGRGGYTDKLIF. The CDR3 DNA reads TGTGCTCTTGGGGCCTTCCTACGTTTACTGGGGGATAGGGGTACCGGCCGAGGGGGATACACCGATAAACTCATCTTT.

Worth noting for this clone: Other DNA sequences in the sample encode the same CDR3. The chain links TRDV1 to TRDJ1, with 9 bases matching TRDD3. With 1 base clipped from V and 0 bases from J, the junction kept 21 bases outside the gene matches. The germline V gene has CDR1 TSWWSYY and CDR2 QGS. The CDR3 has 22 residues. The CDR3, as DNA: TGTGCTCTTGGGGAACGATTCTTGGCCGCACTGGGGGACGGCCCGTACACCGATAAACTCATCTTT. It codes for CALGERFLAALGDGPYTDKLIF.

This clone came up a few times. This chain uses TRDV1 with TRDJ1; 11 positions match TRDD3. The germline CDR1 and CDR2 sequences are TSWWSYY and QGS. V shed 1 base, J shed 7 bases, and the junction held 17 bases outside the gene matches. This CDR3 has 19 residues. CDR3 in amino acids: CALGERRRGGYVAEGKLIF. The CDR3 nucleotides are TGTGCTCTTGGGGAACGGAGACGTGGGGGATACGTGGCTGAAGGTAAACTCATCTTT.

This chain uses TRDV1 with TRDJ1; TRDD3 aligns across 12 bases. V was clipped by 6 bases and J by 0 bases; unmatched bases: 14. The CDR3 covers 19 residues. Germline V gene lookup returns CDR1 TSWWSYY and CDR2 QGS. The CDR3 DNA is TGTGCTCTTGGCCTCTTCGGCACCTGGGGGATACGGCACACCGATAAACTCATCTTT. This gives the protein CALGLFGTWGIRHTDKLIF.

J is TRDJ1 and V is TRDV1; 7 bases align to TRDD3. Germline CDR1 TSWWSYY, CDR2 QGS. V lost 2 bases, J lost 0 bases, and 6 bases stayed unmatched. The CDR3 is 16 amino acids. CDR3 in amino acids: CALGELWGRYTDKLIF. CDR3 bases: TGTGCTCTTGGGGAATTGTGGGGGAGGTACACCGATAAACTCATCTTT.

The chain recombines TRDV1 with TRDJ1; D remains ambiguous. CDR1 TSWWSYY and CDR2 QGS come from the germline V gene. The CDR3 totals 13 residues. V dropped 6 bases and J dropped 8 bases, with 16 bases sitting between them. The CDR3 coding sequence is TGTGCTCTTGGCAAACAACCACCGGGGAAACTCATCTTT. Protein product: CALGKQPPGKLIF.

The V gene is TRDV1, the J gene TRDJ1; D is unresolved. Germline V gene lookup returns CDR1 TSWWSYY and CDR2 QGS. This CDR3 contains 18 residues. The DNA for the CDR3 is TGTGCGCTTCGGGAACTTAGCCCCCACTTTTCGCCTACCGATAAACTCATCTTT. The encoded protein is CALRELSPHFSPTDKLIF.

This chain connects TRDV1 to TRDJ1; 7 bases match TRDD3. The germline V gene encodes CDR1 TSWWSYY and CDR2 QGS. The CDR3 loop spans 18 amino acids. With 2 bases clipped from V and 1 base from J, the junction kept 13 bases outside the gene matches. CDR3 in amino acids: CALGEGALRYWGTDKLIF. In DNA, the CDR3 is TGTGCTCTTGGGGAAGGGGCCCTACGATACTGGGGCACCGATAAACTCATCTTT.

Note on this clone: The junction does not match germline at one end; this may be a read error. The chain joins TRDV1 to TRDJ1; D is possibly TRDD3 (6 bases). The CDR3 is 15 amino acids. Germline V gives CDR1 TSWWSYY, CDR2 QGS. CDR3 protein: CALGERPLLGSKPIF. CDR3 in DNA: TGTGCTCTTGGGGAACGACCATTACTGGGCTCCAAACCCATCTTT.

Within the sample, this clone is medium-sized (0.01 to 0.1%). V is TRDV1 and J is TRDJ1; possible D gene TRDD3, 6 bases. The CDR3 has 19 residues. Trimming took 4 bases from V and 0 from J, leaving 24 bases between them. CDR1 TSWWSYY and CDR2 QGS come from the germline V gene. Here the CDR3 reads CALGGQLPSWGPYTDKLIF. The CDR3 bases are TGTGCTCTTGGGGGACAGTTACCTTCTTGGGGGCCGTACACCGATAAACTCATCTTT.

This clone was seen only a few times. The rearrangement joins TRDV1 to TRDJ1; 7 nucleotides line up with TRDD2. Germline V gives CDR1 TSWWSYY, CDR2 QGS. V shed 2 bases, J shed 4 bases, and the junction held 16 bases outside the gene matches. The CDR3 is 18 residues long. The CDR3 loop is CALGEGSYGRGGSDKLIF. Here the CDR3 DNA reads TGTGCTCTTGGGGAAGGTTCCTACGGTCGGGGCGGTAGCGATAAACTCATCTTT.

This clone came up many times. Other DNA sequences in this sample translate to the same CDR3. This chain joins TRDV1 and TRDJ1, with D possibly being TRDD3 (5 bases). The V gene's germline CDR1 is TSWWSYY and CDR2 QGS. There are 16 residues in the CDR3. Trimming stripped 2 bases from V and 0 bases from J, with 13 bases between. CDR3 sequence: CALGEKGGSYTDKLIF. CDR3 nucleotides: TGTGCTCTTGGGGAAAAAGGGGGTTCGTACACCGATAAACTCATCTTT.

This clone was seen only a few times. The chain employs TRDV1 and TRDJ1; 8 bases match TRDD3. Germline-derived CDR1 and CDR2 are TSWWSYY and QGS. The CDR3 is made up of 21 amino acids. J gave up 2 bases and V 2 bases, and 22 bases lay outside the gene matches. The CDR3 nucleotides read TGTGCTCTTGGGGAATCCCCCTATGAGGGATACGCTCCCTGCGGGACCGATAAACTCATCTTT. It is translated as CALGESPYEGYAPCGTDKLIF.

Worth noting for this clone: A much larger clone differs by one base, so this may be a read error. This chain connects TRDV1 to TRDJ1; TRDD3 agrees at 7 bases. CDR3 length: 15 residues. Per germline, CDR1 TSWWSYY and CDR2 QGS. The V gene end was trimmed by 5 bases and the J gene end by 1 base; junction bases not matched to a gene: 7. The CDR3 sequence is CALGHPWGPTDKLIF. The CDR3 DNA reads TGTGCTCTTGGGCACCCCTGGGGGCCCACCGATAAACTCATCTTT.

This clone was observed a few times. This rearrangement joins TRDV1 to TRDJ1; 13 nucleotides align to TRDD3. Trimming took 7 bases from V and 0 from J; bases not matched to a gene: 20. The length of the CDR3 is 21 residues. CDR1 TSWWSYY and CDR2 QGS come from the germline V gene. CDR3 DNA: TGTGCTCTTGCGCCTTCCTACTCCGTACTGGGGGATACGGGGTACACCGATAAACTCATCTTT. It translates to CALAPSYSVLGDTGYTDKLIF.

By its share, this clone is medium-sized. The chain recombines TRDV1 with TRDJ1; 7 bases align to TRDD3. After removal of 2 bases from V and 10 bases from J, the junction contained 25 bases not matched to a gene. Germline V gene lookup returns CDR1 TSWWSYY and CDR2 QGS. This CDR3 spans 19 amino acids. Written as DNA, the CDR3 is TGTGCTCTTGGGGAATTGTCTTCCCCGACTGGGGATATGCCACTTGGACTCATCTTT. It encodes CALGELSSPTGDMPLGLIF.